These 2 T cell receptor beta chains came from one sample sequenced in a study of regulatory T cells in long-lasting Graves disease. Arm-PCR with iRepertoire HTBI primers amplified the CDR3 regions for these TCR beta libraries. TCRdb passed the multiplex PCR reads through MiXCR, listing each CDR3 protein once. The table has about 450,000 distinct CDR3 sequences, roughly a quarter seen once. The time point: persistent/refractory GD, antithyroid drugs over 5 years with positive TRAb. There was RNA extracted from PBMCs, and the TCR library was made from it. The sample in question was peripheral blood mononuclear cells (PBMCs), obtained when the disease was refractory, from a patient treated with antithyroid drugs. The source of these receptors is a female donor with Graves disease.

The CDR3 sequence is CASSLKPDTEAFF. In DNA form, the CDR3 reads TGTGCCAGCAGCTTGAAACCAGACACTGAAGCTTTCTTT. The V call is TRBV5-6, the J call TRBJ1-1; no definite D call. V was cut by 1 base and J by 3 bases, with 7 bases left in between. Germline V gene sequence: CDR1 SGHDT, CDR2 YYEEEE. The CDR3 is 13 amino acids.

There are many counts of this clonotype. The chain has TRBV20-1 and TRBJ2-7; D possibly corresponds to TRBD2 (6 bases). The ends were cut back, 3 bases at V and 4 bases at J, with 16 bases in the middle. This CDR3 comprises 14 residues. Germline V gives CDR1 DFQATT, CDR2 SNEGSKA (reference sequence). CDR3 sequence (DNA): TGCAGTGCTAGGGGTAGCGGAGGTCGTTACGAGCAGTACTTC. Its translation: CSARGSGGRYEQYF.